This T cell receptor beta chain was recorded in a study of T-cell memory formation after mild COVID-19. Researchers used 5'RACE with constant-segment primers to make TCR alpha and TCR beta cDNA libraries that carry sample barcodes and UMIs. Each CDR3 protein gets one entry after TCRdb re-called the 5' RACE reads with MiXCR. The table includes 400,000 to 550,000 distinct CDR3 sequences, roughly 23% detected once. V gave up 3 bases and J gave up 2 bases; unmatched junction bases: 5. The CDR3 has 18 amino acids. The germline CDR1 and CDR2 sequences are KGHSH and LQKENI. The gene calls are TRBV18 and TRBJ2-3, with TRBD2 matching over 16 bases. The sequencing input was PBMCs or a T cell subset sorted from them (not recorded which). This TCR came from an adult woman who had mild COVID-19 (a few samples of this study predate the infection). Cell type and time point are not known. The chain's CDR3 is CASSPGLAGGSYTDTQYF. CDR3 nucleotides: TGTGCCAGCTCACCGGGACTAGCGGGAGGGTCCTACACAGATACGCAGTATTTT.